The 9 T cell receptor beta chains presented below share a single source sample, sequenced in a study of cytomegalovirus exposure and HLA in healthy donors (dated by TCRdb to the late 2010s). Libraries were prepared through the immunoSEQ multiplex PCR assay. For the multiplex PCR, a mixture combining 60 forward primers for TCR Vbeta segments and 13 reverse primers for TCR Jbeta segments was used. The table comes from immuneACCESS by way of TCRdb, which keeps in-frame sequences with V and J called. Part of the clones is missing from these tables; in studies checked, under half for an unresolved V gene and the rest for unknown reasons. This sample has 150,000 to 200,000 clones in its table, and 80% of those were observed once. Approximately 6.8% of the sample is taken by the ten largest. Specimen: PBMCs. Receptors originate from a man aged 25 to 45 in good health and CMV-seropositive.

The chain combines TRBV6-4 with TRBJ2-2, with 8 bases identical to TRBD2. The trim removed 5 bases at V and 2 bases at J, leaving 7 bases unmatched. The germline V gene encodes CDR1 MRHNA and CDR2 SNTAGT. CDR3 length: 16 residues. The CDR3 protein is CASSPISGGNTGELFF. The CDR3 bases are TGTGCCAGCAGTCCTATCAGCGGGGGAAACACCGGGGAGCTGTTTTTT.

The chain carries TRBV28 and TRBJ2-1; D is possibly TRBD2 (5 bases). The CDR3 covers 15 residues. Between the trimmed V and J ends, which lost 5 bases and 4 bases, there was a span of 15 bases. Germline lookup yields CDR1 MDHEN and CDR2 SYDVKM. The CDR3 sequence is CASSQTSASYNEQFF. In nucleotides, the CDR3 is TGTGCCAGCAGTCAAACTAGTGCGAGTTACAATGAGCAGTTCTTC.

The V call is TRBV4-3, the J call TRBJ1-1; D is undetermined. Per the germline V gene, CDR1 is LGHNA and CDR2 is YSLEER. Trimming shortened V by 4 bases and J by 0 bases, and 15 bases separated the two germline ends. CDR3 length: 16 amino acids. The CDR3 nucleotides read TGCGCCAGCAGCCTTGAACCCGGCGGGCTGAACACTGAAGCTTTCTTT. This translates into CASSLEPGGLNTEAFF.

V usage is TRBV28 and J usage is TRBJ1-2; D may be TRBD1 (5 bases). The CDR3 is 14 residues long. V was clipped by 7 bases and J by 2 bases, with 14 bases between them. Germline loops: CDR1 MDHEN, CDR2 SYDVKM. For the CDR3, the DNA is TGTGCCAGCACATCGGGGGTTTTGAACTATGGCTACACCTTC. It codes for CASTSGVLNYGYTF.

The V and J genes are TRBV2 and TRBJ2-7; the D gene is possibly TRBD1 (6 bases). The V and J ends lost 3 bases and 0 bases respectively, with 15 bases between them. CDR1 is SNHLY and CDR2 is FYNNEI in the germline V gene. The CDR3 consists of 16 residues. The CDR3 here is CASSDLGQGYSYEQYF. The CDR3 DNA follows: TGTGCCAGCAGTGACTTGGGCCAGGGGTACTCCTACGAGCAGTACTTC.

The gene calls are TRBV5-4 and TRBJ2-7; a possible D gene is TRBD1 (6 bases). The CDR3 spans 14 residues. The germline CDR1 and CDR2 sequences are SGHNT and YYREEE (reference sequence). V was shortened by 4 bases and J by 0 bases, with 11 bases between the two germline ends. The CDR3 region is CASSGMTGSYEQYF. In nucleotides, the CDR3 is TGTGCCAGCAGCGGAATGACAGGCTCCTACGAGCAGTACTTC.

Only one count was recorded for this clone. The chain couples TRBV5-1 to TRBJ2-3; perhaps TRBD2 as D (6 bases). This CDR3 is 14 amino acids long. In germline, CDR1 is SGHRS, CDR2 YFSETQ. V was cut by 10 bases and J by 0 bases, with 15 bases left in between. CDR3 in amino acids: CASGSLASTDTQYF. CDR3 DNA sequence: TGCGCCTCCGGGTCGCTAGCGAGCACAGATACGCAGTATTTT.

The J gene is TRBJ1-1, the V gene TRBV5-1; D may be TRBD1 (6 bases). The CDR3 spans 14 residues. CDR1 and CDR2 from the germline V gene are SGHRS and YFSETQ. Trimming removed 0 bases from V and 7 bases from J, with 13 bases in between. CDR3 loop: CASSLVGGAGEAFF. The CDR3 DNA sequence: TGCGCCAGCAGCTTGGTGGGGGGGGCCGGTGAAGCTTTCTTT.

The chain combines TRBV6-1 with TRBJ2-5; D might be TRBD2 (6 bases). CDR3 size: 13 residues. V dropped 7 bases and J dropped 4 bases, with 13 bases sitting between them. Per germline, CDR1 MNHNS and CDR2 SASEGT. The CDR3 nucleotides are TGTGCCAGCAAGTCAGGGAGGATAGAGACCCAGTACTTC. This sequence encodes CASKSGRIETQYF.